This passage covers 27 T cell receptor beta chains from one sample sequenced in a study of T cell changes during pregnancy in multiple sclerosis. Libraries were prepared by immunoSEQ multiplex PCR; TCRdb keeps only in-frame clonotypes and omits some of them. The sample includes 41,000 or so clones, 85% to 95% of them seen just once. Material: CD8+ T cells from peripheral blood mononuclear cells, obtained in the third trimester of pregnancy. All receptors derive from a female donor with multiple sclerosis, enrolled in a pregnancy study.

The CDR3 is CASWESRYSGANVLTF. In DNA form, the CDR3 reads TGCGCCAGCTGGGAGTCCAGGTACTCTGGGGCCAACGTCCTGACTTTC. The chain links TRBV10-2 to TRBJ2-6; tentatively, D is TRBD2 (5 bases). The CDR3 covers 16 residues. CDR1 and CDR2 from the germline V gene are WSHSY and SAAADI. V was clipped by 8 bases and J by 0 bases, with 14 bases between them.

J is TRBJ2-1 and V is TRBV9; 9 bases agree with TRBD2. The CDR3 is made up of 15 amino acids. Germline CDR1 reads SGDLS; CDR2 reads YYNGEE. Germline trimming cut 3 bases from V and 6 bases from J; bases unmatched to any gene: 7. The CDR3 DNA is TGTGCCAGCAGCGCGGGCGGGGGGGCCGGCAATGAGCAGTTCTTC. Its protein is CASSAGGGAGNEQFF.

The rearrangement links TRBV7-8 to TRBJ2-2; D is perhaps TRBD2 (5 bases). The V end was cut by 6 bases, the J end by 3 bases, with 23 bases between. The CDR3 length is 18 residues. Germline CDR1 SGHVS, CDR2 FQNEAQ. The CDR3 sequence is CASSDKRLGGVDTGELFF. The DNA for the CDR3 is TGTGCCAGCAGTGACAAGAGGTTAGGAGGCGTCGACACCGGGGAGCTGTTTTTT.

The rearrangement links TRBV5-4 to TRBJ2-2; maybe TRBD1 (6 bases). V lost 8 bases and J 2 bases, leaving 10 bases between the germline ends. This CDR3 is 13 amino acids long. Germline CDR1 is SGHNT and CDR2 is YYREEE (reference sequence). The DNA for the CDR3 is TGTGCCAGTTTACAGGGAAACACCGGGGAGCTGTTTTTT. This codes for CASLQGNTGELFF.

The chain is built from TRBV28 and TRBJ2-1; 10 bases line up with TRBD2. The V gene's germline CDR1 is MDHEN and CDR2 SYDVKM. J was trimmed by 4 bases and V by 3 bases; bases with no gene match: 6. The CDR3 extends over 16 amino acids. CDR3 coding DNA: TGTGCCAGCAGTTTTGGATTAGCGGGGGGATACAATGAGCAGTTCTTC. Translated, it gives CASSFGLAGGYNEQFF.

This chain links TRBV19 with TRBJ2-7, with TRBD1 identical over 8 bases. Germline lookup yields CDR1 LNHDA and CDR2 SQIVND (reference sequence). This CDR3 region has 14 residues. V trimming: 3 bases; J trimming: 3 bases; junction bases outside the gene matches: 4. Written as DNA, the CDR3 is TGTGCCAGTAGTATGCAGGGGGCAATCTACGAGCAGTACTTC. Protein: CASSMQGAIYEQYF.

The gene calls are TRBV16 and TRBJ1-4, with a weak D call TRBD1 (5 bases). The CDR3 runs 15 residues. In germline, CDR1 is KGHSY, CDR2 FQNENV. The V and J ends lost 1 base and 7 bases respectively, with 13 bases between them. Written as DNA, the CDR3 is TGTGCCAGCAGCCAATTTGGGGCCGTCGGTGAAAAACTGTTTTTT. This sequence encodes CASSQFGAVGEKLFF. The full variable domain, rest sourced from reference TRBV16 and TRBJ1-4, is GEEVAQTPKHLVRGEGQKAKLYCAPIKGHSYVFWYQQVLKNEFKFLISFQNENVFDETGMPKERFSAKCLPNSPCSLEIQATKLEDSAVYFCASSQFGAVGEKLFFGSGTQLSVL.

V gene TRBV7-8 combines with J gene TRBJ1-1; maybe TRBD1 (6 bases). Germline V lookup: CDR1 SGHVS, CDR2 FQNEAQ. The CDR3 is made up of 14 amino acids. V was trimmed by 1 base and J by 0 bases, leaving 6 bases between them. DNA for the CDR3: TGTGCCAGCAGCTTAGGACAGGTGAACACTGAAGCTTTCTTT. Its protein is CASSLGQVNTEAFF.

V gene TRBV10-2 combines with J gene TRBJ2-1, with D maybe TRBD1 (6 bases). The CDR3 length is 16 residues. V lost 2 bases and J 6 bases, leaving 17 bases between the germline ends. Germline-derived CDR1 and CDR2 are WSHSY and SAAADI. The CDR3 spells CASSEAYGGAGNEQFF. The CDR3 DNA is TGCGCCAGCAGTGAGGCGTATGGGGGCGCTGGCAATGAGCAGTTCTTC.

The CDR3, as DNA: TGTGCCAGCAGCTTAGCACAAGAGACCCAGTACTTC. Translation: CASSLAQETQYF. The chain employs TRBV11-2 and TRBJ2-5; D is uncertain. Trimming took off 1 base at V and 2 bases at J, with 2 bases between the two ends. Germline V gene data show CDR1 as SGHAT and CDR2 as FQNNGV. This CDR3 region has 12 residues. Combining the CDR3 with reference TRBV11-2 and TRBJ2-5 gives the whole variable domain EAGVAQSPRYKIIEKRQSVAFWCNPISGHATLYWYQQILGQGPKLLIQFQNNGVVDDSQLPKDRFSAERLKGVDSTLKIQPAKLEDSAVYLCASSLAQETQYFGPGTRLLVL.

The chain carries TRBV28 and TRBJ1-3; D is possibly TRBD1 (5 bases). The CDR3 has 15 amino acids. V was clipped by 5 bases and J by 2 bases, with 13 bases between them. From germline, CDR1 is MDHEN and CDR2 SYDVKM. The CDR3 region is CASSSTGYTGNTIYF. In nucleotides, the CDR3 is TGTGCCAGCAGTAGCACAGGTTATACTGGAAACACCATATATTTT.

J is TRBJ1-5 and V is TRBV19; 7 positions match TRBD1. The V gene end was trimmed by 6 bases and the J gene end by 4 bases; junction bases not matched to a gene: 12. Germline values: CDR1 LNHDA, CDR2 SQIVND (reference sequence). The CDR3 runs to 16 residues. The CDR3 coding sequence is TGTGCCAGTAGCCCCGACAGGGAAGGGTGGAATCAGCCCCAGCATTTT. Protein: CASSPDREGWNQPQHF.

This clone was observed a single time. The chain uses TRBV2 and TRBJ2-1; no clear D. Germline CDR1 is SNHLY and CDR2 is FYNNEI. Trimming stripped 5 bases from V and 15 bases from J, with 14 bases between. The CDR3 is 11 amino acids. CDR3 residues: CASSLTMRWFF. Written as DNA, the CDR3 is TGTGCCAGCAGTCTAACAATGAGGTGGTTCTTC.

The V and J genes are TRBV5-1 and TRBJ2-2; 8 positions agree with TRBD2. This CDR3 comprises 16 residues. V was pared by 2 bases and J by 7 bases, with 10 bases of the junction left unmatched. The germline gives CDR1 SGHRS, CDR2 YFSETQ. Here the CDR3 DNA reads TGCGCCAGCAGCTTTACTAGCGGCTGGAGCGTCGGGGAGCTGTTTTTT. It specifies CASSFTSGWSVGELFF.

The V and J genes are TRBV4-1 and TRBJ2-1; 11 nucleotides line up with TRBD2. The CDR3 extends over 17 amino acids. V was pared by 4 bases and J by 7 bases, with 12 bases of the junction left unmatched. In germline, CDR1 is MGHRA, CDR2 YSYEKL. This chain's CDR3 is CASSLTPLAGGNNEQFF. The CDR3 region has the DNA TGCGCCAGCAGCCTGACGCCTCTAGCGGGAGGAAATAATGAGCAGTTCTTC.

Here the CDR3 DNA reads TGTGCCAGCACCCTGGTGGGGCTCCAAGAGACCCAGTACTTC. Its protein product is CASTLVGLQETQYF. The chain couples TRBV11-2 to TRBJ2-5; D is possibly TRBD1 (5 bases). V was trimmed by 7 bases and J by 1 base, leaving 13 bases between them. The CDR3 sequence is 14 residues long. Germline V lookup: CDR1 SGHAT, CDR2 FQNNGV. Full variable domain (rest looked up from reference TRBV11-2 and TRBJ2-5): EAGVAQSPRYKIIEKRQSVAFWCNPISGHATLYWYQQILGQGPKLLIQFQNNGVVDDSQLPKDRFSAERLKGVDSTLKIQPAKLEDSAVYLCASTLVGLQETQYFGPGTRLLVL.

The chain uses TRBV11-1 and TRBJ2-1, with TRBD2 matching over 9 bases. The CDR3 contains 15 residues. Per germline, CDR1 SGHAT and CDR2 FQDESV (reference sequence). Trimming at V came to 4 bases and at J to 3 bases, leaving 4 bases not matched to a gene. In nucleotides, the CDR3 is TGTGCCAGCAGCTCGACTAGCGGAAACTACAATGAGCAGTTCTTC. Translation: CASSSTSGNYNEQFF.

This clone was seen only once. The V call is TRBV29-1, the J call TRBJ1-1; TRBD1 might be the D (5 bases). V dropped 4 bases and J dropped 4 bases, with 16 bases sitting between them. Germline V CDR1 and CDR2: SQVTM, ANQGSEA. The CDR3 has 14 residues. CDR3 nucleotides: TGCAGCGTTGCCTGGGGCATCCAAGGCACTGAAGCTTTCTTT. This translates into CSVAWGIQGTEAFF.

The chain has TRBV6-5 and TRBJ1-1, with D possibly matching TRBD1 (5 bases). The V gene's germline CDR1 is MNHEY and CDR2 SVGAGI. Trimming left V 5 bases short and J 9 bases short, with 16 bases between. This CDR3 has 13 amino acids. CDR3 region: CASSSTPGSQAFF. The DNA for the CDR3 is TGTGCCAGCAGTAGTACTCCAGGGTCCCAAGCTTTCTTT.

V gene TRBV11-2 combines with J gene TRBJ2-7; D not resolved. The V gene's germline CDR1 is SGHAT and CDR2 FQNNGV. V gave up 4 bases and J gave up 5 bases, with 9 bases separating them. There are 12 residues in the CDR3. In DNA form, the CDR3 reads TGTGCCAGCAGCTCCCTGACAAACGAGCAGTACTTC. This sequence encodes CASSSLTNEQYF.

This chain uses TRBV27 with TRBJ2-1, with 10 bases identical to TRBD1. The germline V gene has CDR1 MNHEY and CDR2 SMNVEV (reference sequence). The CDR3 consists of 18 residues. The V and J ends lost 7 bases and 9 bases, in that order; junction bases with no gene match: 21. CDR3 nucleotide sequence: TGTGCCAGCAAATCGATTGGGACAGGGGCCTTCCTTGGGGGTGAGCAGTTCTTC. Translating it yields CASKSIGTGAFLGGEQFF.

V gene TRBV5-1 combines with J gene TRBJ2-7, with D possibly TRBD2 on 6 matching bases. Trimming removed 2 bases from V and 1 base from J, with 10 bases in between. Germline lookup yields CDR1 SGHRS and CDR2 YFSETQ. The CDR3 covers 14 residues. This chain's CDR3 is CASSFGGTSYEQYF. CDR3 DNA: TGCGCCAGCAGCTTCGGGGGTACGTCCTACGAGCAGTACTTC.

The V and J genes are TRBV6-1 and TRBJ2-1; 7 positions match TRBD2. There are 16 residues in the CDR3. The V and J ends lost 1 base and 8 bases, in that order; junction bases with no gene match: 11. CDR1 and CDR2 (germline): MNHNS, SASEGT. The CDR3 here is CASSEGGEGIRHEQFF. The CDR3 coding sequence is TGTGCCAGCAGTGAAGGGGGGGAGGGCATAAGGCATGAGCAGTTCTTC.

CDR3 sequence reads: CASSLSLQPQHF. DNA of the CDR3: TGTGCCAGCAGCTTGTCACTCCAGCCCCAGCATTTT. The rearrangement joins TRBV5-8 to TRBJ1-5; no clear D. Trimming took 1 base from V and 7 from J, leaving 6 bases between them. CDR1 SGHTS and CDR2 YDEGEE come from the germline V gene. This CDR3 is 12 amino acids long.

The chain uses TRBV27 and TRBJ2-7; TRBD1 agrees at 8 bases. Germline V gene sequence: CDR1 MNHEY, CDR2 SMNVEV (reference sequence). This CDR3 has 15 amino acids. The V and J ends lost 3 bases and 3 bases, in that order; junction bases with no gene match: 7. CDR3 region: CASSLLGQVGYEQYF. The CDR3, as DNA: TGTGCCAGCAGTTTGCTGGGACAGGTGGGCTACGAGCAGTACTTC.

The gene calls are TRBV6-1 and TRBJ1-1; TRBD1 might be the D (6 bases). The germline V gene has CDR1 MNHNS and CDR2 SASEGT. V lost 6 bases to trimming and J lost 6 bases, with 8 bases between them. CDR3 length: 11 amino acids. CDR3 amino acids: CASRAGAEAFF. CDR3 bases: TGTGCCAGCAGGGCAGGGGCTGAAGCTTTCTTT.

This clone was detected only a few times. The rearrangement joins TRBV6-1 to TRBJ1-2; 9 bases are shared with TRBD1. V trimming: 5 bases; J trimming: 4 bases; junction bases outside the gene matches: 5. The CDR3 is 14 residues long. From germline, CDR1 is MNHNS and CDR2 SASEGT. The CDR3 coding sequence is TGTGCCAGCAGTACGGGACAGGGAGGCTATGGCTACACCTTC. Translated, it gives CASSTGQGGYGYTF.